This TCR beta chain was found in a study of chemoradiotherapy in HPV16-positive cancers. General study points: During treatment, candidate HPV-specific clones and E7-related motifs expanded in tumor.

Profiled with immunoSEQ multiplex PCR; TCRdb holds only in-frame clones, not every one. The table shows 40,000 to 60,000 clones, with about nine tenths occurring only once. A single count supports this clone. Its matching antigen is unknown. The junction had 4 bases not matched to a gene; V was cut back by 2 bases and J by 4 bases. CDR3 length: 14 residues. Germline lookup yields CDR1 LGHNA and CDR2 YSLEER. Repeated repertoire sampling spanned the course of chemoradiotherapy. The starting material was blood, obtained from a patient who underwent chemoradiotherapy. This rearrangement joins TRBV4-3 to TRBJ1-2; 7 bases match TRBD1. The source is a human donor with HPV-associated anogenital cancer. The CDR3 reads CASSQRSGGYGYTF. As DNA, the CDR3 is TGCGCCAGCAGCCAAAGATCAGGGGGCTATGGCTACACCTTC.